These T cell receptor beta chains were read from a single sample in a study of blood T cell repertoires in COVID-19. TCRdb keeps only in-frame clones here, not all; method: immunoSEQ multiplex PCR. This repertoire shows about 240,000 clones, roughly 87% found once; its top ten account for 2.5% to 3%. The specimen sequenced was PBMCs or T cells enriched from blood (not recorded which). The receptor set was obtained from a woman in her 30s with acute COVID-19. Each CDR3 is given with its conserved first and last residue. Each record gives: CDR3 DNA, CDR3 protein, D gene, V gene, clone size, J gene. The D gene is left open where the match is weak. Clone size is not always given. Where it is, it says once, few, many or a class for expanded clones.

TGTGCCAGCAGCAAAGAGGCAGGGCGGAGCACAGATACGCAGTATTTT CASSKEAGRSTDTQYF . TRBV21-1 . TRBJ2-3
TGTGCCAGCAGTCCGGACAGGGACGAGCAGTACTTC CASSPDRDEQYF TRBD1 TRBV5-6 . TRBJ2-7
TGTGCCAGCAGCCTCGGGACTAGCGGGGCGTACGAGCAGTACTTC CASSLGTSGAYEQYF TRBD2 TRBV6-5 . TRBJ2-7
TGTGCCAGCCGAAGAGGGAACACTGAAGCTTTCTTT CASRRGNTEAFF . TRBV14 . TRBJ1-1
TGTGCCAGCAGTGAAGGACTAGCAACAGATACGCAGTATTTT CASSEGLATDTQYF TRBD2 TRBV2 . TRBJ2-3
TGTGCCACCGCGGGGGCTCAGGGAAACGAGCAGTACTTC CATAGAQGNEQYF . TRBV11-2 . TRBJ2-7
TGCGCCAGCAGCCAATCCTTTTATGAGGCGAGGAATTCACCCCTCCACTTT CASSQSFYEARNSPLHF . TRBV4-1 few TRBJ1-6
TGTGCCAGTAGCGGACTAGCTGAGGAGACCCAGTACTTC CASSGLAEETQYF TRBD2 TRBV19 . TRBJ2-5
TGTGCCAGCTCTAGGGACAGGAGGGGGAATCAGCCCCAGCATTTT CASSRDRRGNQPQHF TRBD1 TRBV18 . TRBJ1-5
TGTGCCTGGAGGGACAGGGTCGGCACCGGGGAGCTGTTTTTT CAWRDRVGTGELFF TRBD1 TRBV30 . TRBJ2-2
TGTGCCACCAGCAGAAACAGCATAGGGGTAGGCAATGAGCAGTTCTTC CATSRNSIGVGNEQFF . TRBV15 . TRBJ2-1
TGTGCCAGCAGCGTTGTGAGGTTTAGGGGGCGGACCTACGAGCAGTACTTC CASSVVRFRGRTYEQYF TRBD1 TRBV5-6 . TRBJ2-7
TGCGCCAGCAGTGTTGCAGGGGACAACACTGAAGCTTTCTTT CASSVAGDNTEAFF . TRBV10-1 . TRBJ1-1
TGCAGCGTTGAAGAGGGCCCTGGCTACACCTTC CSVEEGPGYTF . TRBV29-1 . TRBJ1-2
TGTGCCAGCAGCTCCAAAGATACGCAGTATTTT CASSSKDTQYF . TRBV7-2 . TRBJ2-3
TGTGCTAGCAGCTTAGGTGCGGGGGACACCGGGGAGCTGTTTTTT CASSLGAGDTGELFF TRBD2 TRBV7-7 . TRBJ2-2
TGTGCCAGCAGTTTAAACAGGGTGAATGAGCAGTTCTTC CASSLNRVNEQFF . TRBV27 few TRBJ2-1
TGTGCCAGCAGTTTTATCGACAGGGTCAATCAGCCCCAGCATTTT CASSFIDRVNQPQHF TRBD1 TRBV27 . TRBJ1-5
TGTGCCACCAGTGACCAGGACAGGGACTATGGCTACACCTTC CATSDQDRDYGYTF TRBD1 TRBV24-1 . TRBJ1-2
TGTGCCAGTGGTAGGGCGACCTATGGCTACACCTTC CASGRATYGYTF . TRBV19 . TRBJ1-2
TGTGCCAGCAGTGAATCCCCCATAACTTATGGCTACACCTTC CASSESPITYGYTF . TRBV25-1 . TRBJ1-2
TGTGCCAGCAGTGAGGTCAGGGCGTTTCAAGAGACCCAGTACTTC CASSEVRAFQETQYF . TRBV2 . TRBJ2-5
TGCGCCAGCAGGGTCCATGGGAGGGCAGGGGTGGACGAGCAGTACTTC CASRVHGRAGVDEQYF . TRBV5-1 . TRBJ2-7
TGTGCCACCAGCGGATGGGCCGCAGGGGAAGCTGGAAACACCATATATTTT CATSGWAAGEAGNTIYF . TRBV15 . TRBJ1-3
TGTGCCAGCAGCATACTGACAGGTAGCAATCAGCCCCAGCATTTT CASSILTGSNQPQHF . TRBV5-6 . TRBJ1-5
TGTGCCTGGAGTGAAGGGACAGGTTCCTACGAGCAGTACTTC CAWSEGTGSYEQYF TRBD1 TRBV30 once TRBJ2-7
TGTGCCAGCAGTGAAGCGGGGGCGGCTAATGAAAAACTGTTTTTT CASSEAGAANEKLFF . TRBV2 . TRBJ1-4
TGCAGTGCTAGTCGAGGACACGCTACCAATAATTCACCCCTCCACTTT CSASRGHATNNSPLHF . TRBV20-1 . TRBJ1-6
TGTGCCAGCTCACCTAGACAGGGGGCCGGAACTAATGAAAAACTGTTTTTT CASSPRQGAGTNEKLFF TRBD1 TRBV18 . TRBJ1-4
TGTGCCAGCAGCCCGGGGGGGGGCACAGATACGCAGTATTTT CASSPGGGTDTQYF TRBD2 TRBV6-2/TRBV6-3 . TRBJ2-3
TGTGCCAGTAGTATCACTAGTCAGTTTTCAGATACGCAGTATTTT CASSITSQFSDTQYF . TRBV19 . TRBJ2-3
TGTGCCAGCAGTAGCTCAGGGGATAGGGTGAACTATGGCTACACCTTC CASSSSGDRVNYGYTF . TRBV25-1 . TRBJ1-2
TGTGCCAGCAGCTTAACTAGGAGCACAGATACGCAGTATTTT CASSLTRSTDTQYF . TRBV11-2 . TRBJ2-3
TGCGCCAGCAGAACCGGGACAGGGGGTGTGTTGACTGAAGCTTTCTTT CASRTGTGGVLTEAFF TRBD1 TRBV5-1 . TRBJ1-1
TGTGCCAGCACTCCTTACAATGAGCAGTTCTTC CASTPYNEQFF . TRBV2 . TRBJ2-1
TGTGCCTGGCAAGGGACGGCGGGGGGCTACACCTTC CAWQGTAGGYTF . TRBV30 once TRBJ1-2
TGTGCCATCAGTGAGTCGAGACAGGCTGAAGCTTTCTTT CAISESRQAEAFF . TRBV10-3 . TRBJ1-1
TGTGCCAGCCGACAGGCCCTTAACTATGGCTACACCTTC CASRQALNYGYTF . TRBV3-1/TRBV3-2 . TRBJ1-2
TGTGCCAGCAGCTTGGGTAGATTGAACACTGAAGCTTTCTTT CASSLGRLNTEAFF . TRBV5-6 . TRBJ1-1
TGTGCCAGCAGTTACAGGAGGGATGGGCTAGTACGCAATCAGCCCCAGCATTTT CASSYRRDGLVRNQPQHF . TRBV6-2/TRBV6-3 . TRBJ1-5
TGTGCCAAAAGGTGGGGCCCGGCTCAGCCCCAGCATTTT CAKRWGPAQPQHF . TRBV19 . TRBJ1-5
TGTGCCAGCAGCTCGACAGCACCTTCAACTAATGAAAAACTGTTTTTT CASSSTAPSTNEKLFF . TRBV7-9 . TRBJ1-4
TGTGCCAGCAGCCATACAGGGCGCGGCTACACCTTC CASSHTGRGYTF . TRBV7-9 . TRBJ1-2
TGCGCCAGCAGCTTGGGAGTAGACTCCTACAATGAGCAGTTCTTC CASSLGVDSYNEQFF . TRBV5-1 . TRBJ2-1
TGTGCCAGCAGCCAAGAGGCAGAGAACACCGGGGAGCTGTTTTTT CASSQEAENTGELFF . TRBV3-1/TRBV3-2 . TRBJ2-2
TGTGCTAGTTCTCCTGGCGGGGAGTCCTACGAGCAGTACTTC CASSPGGESYEQYF . TRBV12-5 . TRBJ2-7
TGTGCCAGCAGCTTAGAGACAGGGGGCCACACTGAAGCTTTCTTT CASSLETGGHTEAFF TRBD1 TRBV7-2 once TRBJ1-1
TGCGCCAGCAGACCGCGGACAGACTATGGCTACACCTTC CASRPRTDYGYTF . TRBV10-2 once TRBJ1-2
TGTGCCAGCAGTGAAGGGTTGGACAGGGCGCTAGAAGCTTTCTTT CASSEGLDRALEAFF TRBD1 TRBV6-1 . TRBJ1-1
TGTGCCAGCAGCCTGCAGGGGGCTGGGAACAATCAGCCCCAGCATTTT CASSLQGAGNNQPQHF TRBD1 TRBV16 . TRBJ1-5
TGCGCCAGCAGTGAGGACAGGGGGGACTCCTACAATGAGCAGTTCTTC CASSEDRGDSYNEQFF TRBD1 TRBV10-1 . TRBJ2-1
TGTGCCAGTAGATTGGGGGGGGTTCCCTACAATGAGCAGTTCTTC CASRLGGVPYNEQFF TRBD2 TRBV19 . TRBJ2-1
TGTGCCAGTAGTGGTGTATGGGACTCAGAGACCCAGTACTTC CASSGVWDSETQYF . TRBV19 . TRBJ2-5
TGCAGTGCTAGAGGTCCCAACGAGCAGTACTTC CSARGPNEQYF . TRBV20-1 . TRBJ2-7
TGTGCCAGCAGTGATAGCGGCTCGAGCTCCTACAATGAGCAGTTCTTC CASSDSGSSSYNEQFF . TRBV6-2/TRBV6-3 . TRBJ2-1